The 29 T cell receptor beta chains below all came from one sample that was sequenced in a study of T cell responses to AZD1222 COVID-19 vaccine. TCRdb keeps only in-frame clones here, not all; method: immunoSEQ multiplex PCR. The table includes under 100,000 clones, approximately 83% detected once. The material was peripheral blood, obtained on day 0 of AZD1222 vaccination. Source of these receptors: an adult in good health.

The chain recombines TRBV3-1 (or the pseudogene TRBV3-2) with TRBJ2-3; TRBD1 agrees at 9 bases. The V segment lost 5 bases and the J segment 2 bases; nucleotides outside the gene matches: 2. Germline values: CDR1 LGHDT, CDR2 YNNKEL (reference sequence). The CDR3 consists of 14 residues. Here the CDR3 reads CASSTGGDTDTQYF. CDR3 nucleotide sequence: TGTGCCAGCAGCACAGGGGGCGACACAGATACGCAGTATTTT.

This chain connects TRBV6-5 to TRBJ1-6, with unresolved D. Trimming shortened V by 7 bases and J by 5 bases, and 12 bases separated the two germline ends. Germline V gives CDR1 MNHEY, CDR2 SVGAGI. This CDR3 contains 14 residues. The DNA for the CDR3 is TGTGCCAGCACCCGGGCAGGAAATAATTCACCCCTCCACTTT. Translated: CASTRAGNNSPLHF.

V usage is TRBV5-1 and J usage is TRBJ1-4, with D maybe TRBD1 (6 bases). Trimming removed 2 bases from V and 5 bases from J, with 16 bases in between. Germline V gene data show CDR1 as SGHRS and CDR2 as YFSETQ. The CDR3 runs to 16 residues. The CDR3 reads CASSLRGQGQNEKLFF. CDR3 in DNA: TGCGCCAGCAGCTTACGGGGCCAGGGGCAAAATGAAAAACTGTTTTTT. Filled out from reference TRBV5-1 and TRBJ1-4, the complete variable domain reads KAGVTQTPRYLIKTRGQQVTLSCSPISGHRSVSWYQQTPGQGLQFLFEYFSETQRNKGNFPGRFSGRQFSNSRSEMNVSTLELGDSALYLCASSLRGQGQNEKLFFGSGTQLSVL.

Written as DNA, the CDR3 is TGTGCCAGCAGTTTGGTAGGGACTAGGTTCGGGAATGAGCAGTTCTTC. Translating it yields CASSLVGTRFGNEQFF. The chain combines TRBV28 with TRBJ2-1; 8 bases fit TRBD2. V trimming: 3 bases; J trimming: 7 bases; junction bases outside the gene matches: 11. This CDR3 has 16 amino acids. CDR1 is MDHEN and CDR2 is SYDVKM in the germline V gene.

The chain has TRBV7-2 and TRBJ1-6; 7 bases are shared with TRBD1. The CDR3 is 15 residues long. Germline V gene sequence: CDR1 SGHTA, CDR2 FQGNSA. V lost 4 bases to trimming and J lost 4 bases; unmatched junction nucleotides: 4. In DNA form, the CDR3 reads TGTGCCAGCAGCTCCCGGGACAGTTATAATTCACCCCTCCACTTT. As protein: CASSSRDSYNSPLHF.

The J gene is TRBJ2-7, the V gene TRBV7-9; D is perhaps TRBD2 (6 bases). This CDR3 has 15 residues. V lost 5 bases to trimming and J lost 7 bases, with 21 bases between them. In germline, CDR1 is SEHNR, CDR2 FQNEAQ (reference sequence). CDR3 coding DNA: TGTGCCAGCAGCCCCCAAGGTCGGGACTCCCTTGAGCAGTACTTC. Amino acids: CASSPQGRDSLEQYF.

The J gene is TRBJ2-5, the V gene TRBV19; TRBD2 matches at 13 bases. From germline, CDR1 is LNHDA and CDR2 SQIVND (reference sequence). Germline trimming cut 6 bases from V and 0 bases from J; bases unmatched to any gene: 13. The CDR3 loop spans 19 amino acids. The CDR3 sequence: CASSLGLAGRRPYQETQYF. Here the CDR3 DNA reads TGTGCCAGTAGCCTGGGACTAGCGGGACGGAGACCGTACCAAGAGACCCAGTACTTC.

The chain has TRBV5-1 and TRBJ1-1; 8 bases are a match to TRBD1. The germline V gene encodes CDR1 SGHRS and CDR2 YFSETQ. J lost 0 bases, V lost 1 base, and 8 bases had no gene match. The CDR3 covers 17 residues. CDR3 sequence: CASSLSAGGSVNTEAFF. The DNA for the CDR3 is TGCGCCAGCAGCTTGTCGGCAGGGGGCTCAGTGAACACTGAAGCTTTCTTT. The full variable domain, rest sourced from reference TRBV5-1 and TRBJ1-1, is KAGVTQTPRYLIKTRGQQVTLSCSPISGHRSVSWYQQTPGQGLQFLFEYFSETQRNKGNFPGRFSGRQFSNSRSEMNVSTLELGDSALYLCASSLSAGGSVNTEAFFGQGTRLTVV.

The V and J genes are TRBV28 and TRBJ1-1, with D unresolved. The CDR3 loop spans 15 amino acids. The V gene lost 4 bases and the J gene lost 1 base, with 13 bases spanning the gap. Germline lookup yields CDR1 MDHEN and CDR2 SYDVKM. Written as DNA, the CDR3 is TGTGCCAGCAGTTCCCCCATTATGAGGAACACTGAAGCTTTCTTT. As protein: CASSSPIMRNTEAFF. The full variable domain, completed using reference TRBV28 and TRBJ1-1, is DVKVTQSSRYLVKRTGEKVFLECVQDMDHENMFWYRQDPGLGLRLIYFSYDVKMKEKGDIPEGYSVSREKKERFSLILESASTNQTSMYLCASSSPIMRNTEAFFGQGTRLTVV.

This clone was picked up one time. The chain has TRBV5-5 and TRBJ1-6; 7 bases align to TRBD1. Trimming at V came to 4 bases and at J to 1 base, leaving 11 bases not matched to a gene. The CDR3 runs to 18 residues. CDR1 SGHKS and CDR2 YYEKEE come from the germline V gene (reference sequence). The CDR3 protein is CASSLRLTGQSYNSPLHF. The CDR3 coding sequence is TGTGCCAGCAGCCTCCGCCTGACAGGGCAGTCCTATAATTCACCCCTCCACTTT.

The V call is TRBV9, the J call TRBJ2-2; D perhaps matches TRBD2 (5 bases). CDR1 is SGDLS, CDR2 YYNGEE, per germline. The CDR3 extends over 13 amino acids. With 4 bases removed from V and 7 bases from J, the gap between germline ends came to 11 bases. For the CDR3, the DNA is TGTGCCAGCAGCTTTAGCGATCTCGGGGAGCTGTTTTTT. Amino acids: CASSFSDLGELFF. The full variable domain, completed using reference TRBV9 and TRBJ2-2, is DSGVTQTPKHLITATGQRVTLRCSPRSGDLSVYWYQQSLDQGLQFLIQYYNGEERAKGNILERFSAQQFPDLHSELNLSSLELGDSALYFCASSFSDLGELFFGEGSRLTVL.

This chain uses TRBV19 with TRBJ2-7, with 11 nucleotides matching TRBD2. After removal of 2 bases from V and 5 bases from J, the junction contained 5 bases not matched to a gene. The germline CDR1 and CDR2 sequences are LNHDA and SQIVND (reference sequence). The CDR3 extends over 15 amino acids. The CDR3 bases are TGTGCCAGTAGTATAATACTAGCGGGAGTGGACGAGCAGTACTTC. Translation gives CASSIILAGVDEQYF.

This clone appeared a single time. This chain connects TRBV7-8 to TRBJ2-2; TRBD2 matches at 8 bases. CDR1 is SGHVS, CDR2 FQNEAQ, per germline. Trimming cost V 2 bases and J 6 bases; bases outside gene matches: 11. This CDR3 is built from 17 residues. CDR3 nucleotide sequence: TGTGCCAGCAGCTTATGGCGCCAGCGGGAGTTCGCCGGGGAGCTGTTTTTT. This sequence encodes CASSLWRQREFAGELFF. Together with reference TRBV7-8 and TRBJ2-2, the CDR3 gives the full variable domain: GAGVSQSPRYKVAKRGQDVALRCDPISGHVSLFWYQQALGQGPEFLTYFQNEAQLDKSGLPSDRFFAERPEGSVSTLKIQRTQQEDSAVYLCASSLWRQREFAGELFFGEGSRLTVL.

This sequence joins TRBV7-9 and TRBJ1-6; D gene unclear. Germline V gene lookup returns CDR1 SEHNR and CDR2 FQNEAQ (reference sequence). V lost 5 bases and J lost 0, with 8 bases in between. The CDR3 consists of 15 residues. The CDR3 coding sequence is TGTGCCAGCAGCGGCGGGAGCTCCTATAATTCACCCCTCCACTTT. It encodes CASSGGSSYNSPLHF. The full variable domain, in which reference TRBV7-9 and TRBJ1-6 provide the parts outside the CDR3, is DTGVSQNPRHKITKRGQNVTFRCDPISEHNRLYWYRQTLGQGPEFLTYFQNEAQLEKSRLLSDRFSAERPKGSFSTLEIQRTEQGDSAMYLCASSGGSSYNSPLHFGNGTRLTVT.

The chain couples TRBV7-9 to TRBJ1-3; no reliable D call. Trimming shortened V by 3 bases and J by 2 bases, and 8 bases separated the two germline ends. Germline-derived CDR1 and CDR2 are SEHNR and FQNEAQ (reference sequence). CDR3 length: 14 residues. CDR3 DNA sequence: TGTGCCAGCAGCTTGGTTACTCCTGGAAACACCATATATTTT. Encoded protein: CASSLVTPGNTIYF.

The rearrangement uses TRBV5-5 and TRBJ1-5, with 7 bases identical to TRBD1. Germline CDR1 and CDR2: SGHKS and YYEKEE (reference sequence). The V and J ends lost 0 bases and 5 bases, in that order; junction bases with no gene match: 5. The CDR3 is 15 residues long. DNA of the CDR3: TGTGCCAGCAGCTTGGAGGGCAGGGGGGATCAGCCCCAGCATTTT. This sequence encodes CASSLEGRGDQPQHF. Looking up the rest from reference TRBV5-5 and TRBJ1-5 gives the full variable domain: DAGVTQSPTHLIKTRGQQVTLRCSPISGHKSVSWYQQVLGQGPQFIFQYYEKEERGRGNFPDRFSARQFPNYSSELNVNALLLGDSALYLCASSLEGRGDQPQHFGDGTRLSIL.

The J gene is TRBJ2-2, the V gene TRBV9, with unresolved D. Germline CDR1 SGDLS, CDR2 YYNGEE. Trimming removed 3 bases from V and 8 bases from J, with 14 bases in between. The CDR3 contains 14 residues. The CDR3 bases are TGTGCCAGCAGCGCCCGGCTCGTACCGGGGGAGCTGTTTTTT. This translates into CASSARLVPGELFF.

The chain has TRBV6-6 and TRBJ2-7; unclear D gene. CDR3 length: 16 residues. The germline CDR1 and CDR2 sequences are MNHNY and SVGAGI (reference sequence). V lost 0 bases and J lost 1, with 13 bases in between. This CDR3 is CASSYSEFGQSYEQYF. CDR3 DNA sequence: TGTGCCAGCAGTTACTCCGAATTTGGGCAATCCTACGAGCAGTACTTC.

This clone showed up just a few times. The CDR3 spells CASSEGASVYEQYF. CDR3 nucleotide sequence: TGTGCCAGTAGTGAAGGGGCCTCGGTCTACGAGCAGTACTTC. The chain links TRBV19 to TRBJ2-7, with D perhaps TRBD1 (5 bases). CDR1 is LNHDA, CDR2 SQIVND, per germline (reference sequence). The V end lost 5 bases, the J end lost 3 bases, and 14 bases lay between the germline ends. CDR3 length: 14 amino acids.

The gene calls are TRBV28 and TRBJ2-7, with TRBD2 matching over 8 bases. V gave up 7 bases and J gave up 12 bases; unmatched junction bases: 14. Germline V gene data show CDR1 as MDHEN and CDR2 as SYDVKM. The CDR3 consists of 13 residues. CDR3 nucleotide sequence: TGTGCCAGCATCTCGAGCGGGAGTAGGGATCCGTACTTC. This sequence encodes CASISSGSRDPYF.

The chain links TRBV28 to TRBJ2-7; D gene ambiguous. This CDR3 spans 18 amino acids. The V and J ends lost 1 base and 0 bases respectively, with 19 bases between them. Per germline, CDR1 MDHEN and CDR2 SYDVKM. In DNA, the CDR3 is TGTGCCAGCAGTTTATCACCCGAAGTGCTAGGCGCCTCCTACGAGCAGTACTTC. Protein product: CASSLSPEVLGASYEQYF.

This chain connects TRBV5-8 to TRBJ2-2; D might be TRBD2 (6 bases). The CDR3 is 13 residues long. V was shortened by 4 bases and J by 13 bases, with 17 bases between the two germline ends. Germline V gene lookup returns CDR1 SGHTS and CDR2 YDEGEE. CDR3 region: CASSPVRREVLFF. The CDR3 DNA reads as TGTGCCAGCAGCCCGGTGAGGAGGGAGGTGCTGTTTTTT.

As for this clone: Other DNA sequences from this sample encode an identical CDR3 as well. V is TRBV28 and J is TRBJ2-5; D not resolved. V was clipped by 6 bases and J by 2 bases, with 4 bases between them. Germline CDR1 and CDR2: MDHEN and SYDVKM. This CDR3 spans 11 amino acids. Here the CDR3 reads CASRTQETQYF. For the CDR3, the DNA is TGTGCCAGCAGAACTCAAGAGACCCAGTACTTC.

J is TRBJ1-2 and V is TRBV3-1 (or the pseudogene TRBV3-2); 10 positions agree with TRBD1. Germline V gene data show CDR1 as LGHDT and CDR2 as YNNKEL (reference sequence). V dropped 1 base and J dropped 8; count of bases not matched to a gene: 4. The CDR3 is 14 amino acids. The CDR3 DNA follows: TGTGCCAGCAGCCAAGGGGGGACAGGGGTAGGCTACACCTTC. It encodes CASSQGGTGVGYTF.

The chain combines TRBV5-4 with TRBJ2-5, with D possibly being TRBD2 (5 bases). V was shortened by 0 bases and J by 4 bases, with 7 bases between the two germline ends. Germline-derived CDR1 and CDR2 are SGHNT and YYREEE (reference sequence). The CDR3 is made up of 13 amino acids. The CDR3 coding sequence is TGTGCCAGCAGCTTGGTGGAGGCAGAGACCCAGTACTTC. Its translation: CASSLVEAETQYF.

This chain uses TRBV29-1 with TRBJ2-7; TRBD1 matches 8 bases. In germline, CDR1 is SQVTM, CDR2 ANQGSEA. CDR3 length: 16 amino acids. The V gene end was trimmed by 0 bases and the J gene end by 2 bases; junction bases not matched to a gene: 9. The CDR3 loop is CSVEDSRQGAAYEQYF. For the CDR3, the DNA is TGCAGCGTTGAAGACTCGAGGCAGGGGGCTGCCTACGAGCAGTACTTC.

The V and J genes are TRBV7-3 and TRBJ2-5; 7 bases align to TRBD1. The junction had 4 bases not matched to a gene; V was cut back by 5 bases and J by 4 bases. The CDR3 is made up of 13 amino acids. Per the germline V gene, CDR1 is SGHTA and CDR2 is FQGTGA. Written as DNA, the CDR3 is TGTGCCAGCAGCATTACAGGGGCAGAGACCCAGTACTTC. Amino acid sequence: CASSITGAETQYF.

The V call is TRBV10-3, the J call TRBJ1-4, with 7 bases identical to TRBD1. This CDR3 spans 15 amino acids. Germline CDR1 reads ENHRY; CDR2 reads SYGVKD. With V trimmed by 2 bases and J by 6 bases, 6 bases remained unmatched. The CDR3 sequence: CAISEAPGTDEKLFF. The CDR3 bases are TGTGCCATCAGTGAGGCCCCCGGGACAGATGAAAAACTGTTTTTT.

DNA for the CDR3: TGTGCCAGCAGTTACTGGGCAGAGCTTAATAATTCACCCCTCCACTTT. Protein product: CASSYWAELNNSPLHF. The chain links TRBV6-5 to TRBJ1-6; no reliable D call. Trimming took off 1 base at V and 5 bases at J, with 12 bases between the two ends. The germline gives CDR1 MNHEY, CDR2 SVGAGI. CDR3 length equals 16 residues.